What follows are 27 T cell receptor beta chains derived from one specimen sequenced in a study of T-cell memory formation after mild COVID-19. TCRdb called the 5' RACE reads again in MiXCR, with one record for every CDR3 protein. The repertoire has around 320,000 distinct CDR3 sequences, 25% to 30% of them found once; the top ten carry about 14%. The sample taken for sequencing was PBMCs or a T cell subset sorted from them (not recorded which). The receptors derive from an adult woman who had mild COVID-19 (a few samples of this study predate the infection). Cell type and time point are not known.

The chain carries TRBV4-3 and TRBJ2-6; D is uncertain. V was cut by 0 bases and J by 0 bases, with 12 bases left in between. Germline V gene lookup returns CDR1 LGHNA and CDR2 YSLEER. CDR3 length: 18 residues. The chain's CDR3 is CASSQDSTVYSGANVLTF. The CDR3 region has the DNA TGCGCCAGCAGCCAAGATAGTACAGTCTACTCTGGGGCCAACGTCCTGACTTTC.

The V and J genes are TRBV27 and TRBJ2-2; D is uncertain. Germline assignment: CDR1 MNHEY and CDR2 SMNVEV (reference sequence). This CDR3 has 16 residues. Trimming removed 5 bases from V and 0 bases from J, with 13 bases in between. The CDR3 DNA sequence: TGTGCCAGCAGTAAGATCGAACCCGCGAACACCGGGGAGCTGTTTTTT. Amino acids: CASSKIEPANTGELFF.

The CDR3 DNA is TGCGCCAGCAGCTCCGCTTATGGCGGGCGTACTTACGAGCAGTACTTC. Translation: CASSSAYGGRTYEQYF. The gene calls are TRBV5-1 and TRBJ2-7, with a weak D call TRBD2 (5 bases). This CDR3 is 16 amino acids long. The V gene lost 3 bases and the J gene lost 4 bases, with 20 bases spanning the gap. Germline loops: CDR1 SGHRS, CDR2 YFSETQ.

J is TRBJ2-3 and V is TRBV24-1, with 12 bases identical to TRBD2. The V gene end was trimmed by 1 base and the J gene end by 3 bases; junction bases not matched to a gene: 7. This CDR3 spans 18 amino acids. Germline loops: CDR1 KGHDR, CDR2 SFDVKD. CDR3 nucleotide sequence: TGTGCCACCAGTGATTTTTCAAAGACTAGCGGGAGAACAGATACGCAGTATTTT. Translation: CATSDFSKTSGRTDTQYF.

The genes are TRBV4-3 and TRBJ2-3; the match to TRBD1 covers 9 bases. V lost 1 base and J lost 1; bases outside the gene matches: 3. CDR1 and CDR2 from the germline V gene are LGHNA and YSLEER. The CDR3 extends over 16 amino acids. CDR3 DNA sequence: TGCGCCAGCAGCCAAGGCTACAGGGGGCGCACAGATACGCAGTATTTT. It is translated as CASSQGYRGRTDTQYF.

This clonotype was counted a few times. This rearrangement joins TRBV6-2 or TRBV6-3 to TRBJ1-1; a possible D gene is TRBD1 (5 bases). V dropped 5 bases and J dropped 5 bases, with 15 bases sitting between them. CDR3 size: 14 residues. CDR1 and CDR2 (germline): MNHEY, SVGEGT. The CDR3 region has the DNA TGTGCCAGCAGTCCGGGACGCGGACCAACTGAAGCTTTCTTT. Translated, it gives CASSPGRGPTEAFF.

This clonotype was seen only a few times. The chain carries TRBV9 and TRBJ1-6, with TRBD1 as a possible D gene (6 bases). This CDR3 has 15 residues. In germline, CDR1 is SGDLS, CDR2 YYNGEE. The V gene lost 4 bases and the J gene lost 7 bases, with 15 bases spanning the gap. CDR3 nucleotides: TGTGCCAGCAGCCCAAGATGGGGGGGCAATTCACCCCTCCACTTT. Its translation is CASSPRWGGNSPLHF.

The CDR3: CASSSPGSYHEQFF. CDR3 coding DNA: TGTGCCAGCAGCTCCCCCGGATCGTATCATGAGCAGTTCTTC. This chain links TRBV7-3 with TRBJ2-1; D is unresolved. In germline, CDR1 is SGHTA, CDR2 FQGTGA. Trimming cost V 4 bases and J 8 bases, with 15 bases left between them. CDR3 length: 14 residues.

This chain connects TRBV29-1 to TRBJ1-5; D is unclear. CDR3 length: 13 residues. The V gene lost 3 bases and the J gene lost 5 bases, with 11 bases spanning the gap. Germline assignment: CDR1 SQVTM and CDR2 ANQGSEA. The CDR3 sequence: CSVDQDADQPQHF. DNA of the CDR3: TGCAGCGTTGATCAGGACGCCGATCAGCCCCAGCATTTT.

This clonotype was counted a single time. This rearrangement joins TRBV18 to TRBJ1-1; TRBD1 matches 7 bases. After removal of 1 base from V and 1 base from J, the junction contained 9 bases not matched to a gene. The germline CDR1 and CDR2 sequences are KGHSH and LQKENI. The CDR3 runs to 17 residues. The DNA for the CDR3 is TGTGCCAGCTCACCACACCGACCGGACAGGAGGAACACTGAAGCTTTCTTT. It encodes CASSPHRPDRRNTEAFF.

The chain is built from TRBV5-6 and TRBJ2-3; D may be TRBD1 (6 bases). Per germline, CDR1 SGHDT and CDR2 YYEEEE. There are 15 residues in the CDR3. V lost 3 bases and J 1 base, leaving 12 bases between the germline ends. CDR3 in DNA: TGTGCCAGCAGCTCGTCCTGGACAGGCACAGATACGCAGTATTTT. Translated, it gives CASSSSWTGTDTQYF.

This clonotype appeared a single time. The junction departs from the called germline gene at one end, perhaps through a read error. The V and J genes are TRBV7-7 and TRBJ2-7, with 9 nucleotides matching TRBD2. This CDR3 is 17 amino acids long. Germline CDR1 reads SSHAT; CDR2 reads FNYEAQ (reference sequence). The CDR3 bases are TGTGCTAGCAGCCTTACCGCTACTAGCGGGTTCTCCTACGAGCAGTACTTC. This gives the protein CASSLTATSGFSYEQYF.

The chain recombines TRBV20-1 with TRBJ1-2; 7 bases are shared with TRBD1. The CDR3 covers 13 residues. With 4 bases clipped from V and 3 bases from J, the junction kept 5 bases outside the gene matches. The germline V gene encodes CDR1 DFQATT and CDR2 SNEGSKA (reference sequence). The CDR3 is CSATRDRDYGYTF. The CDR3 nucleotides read TGCAGTGCTACACGAGACAGGGACTATGGCTACACCTTC.

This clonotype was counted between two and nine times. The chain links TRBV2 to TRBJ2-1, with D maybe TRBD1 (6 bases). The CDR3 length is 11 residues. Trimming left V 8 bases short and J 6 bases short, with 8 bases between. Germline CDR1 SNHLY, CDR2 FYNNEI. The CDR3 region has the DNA TGTGCCAGCGAAGGGGGCAATGAGCAGTTCTTC. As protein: CASEGGNEQFF. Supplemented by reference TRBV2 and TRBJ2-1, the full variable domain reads EPEVTQTPSHQVTQMGQEVILRCVPISNHLYFYWYRQILGQKVEFLVSFYNNEISEKSEIFDDQFSVERPDGSNFTLKIRSTKLEDSAMYFCASEGGNEQFFGPGTRLTVL.

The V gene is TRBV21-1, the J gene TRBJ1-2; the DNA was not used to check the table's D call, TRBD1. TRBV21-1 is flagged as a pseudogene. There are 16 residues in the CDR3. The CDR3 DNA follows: TGTGCCAGCAGCAAAAGCCGGCAGACAGCCCTCTTTGGCTACACCTTC. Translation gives CASSKSRQTALFGYTF.

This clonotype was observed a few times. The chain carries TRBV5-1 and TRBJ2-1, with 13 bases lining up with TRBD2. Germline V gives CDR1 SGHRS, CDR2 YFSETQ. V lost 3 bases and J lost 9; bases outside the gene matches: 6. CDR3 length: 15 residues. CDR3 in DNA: TGCGCCAGCAGCTGGACTAGCGGGAGAATGGGTGAGCAGTTCTTC. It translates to CASSWTSGRMGEQFF.

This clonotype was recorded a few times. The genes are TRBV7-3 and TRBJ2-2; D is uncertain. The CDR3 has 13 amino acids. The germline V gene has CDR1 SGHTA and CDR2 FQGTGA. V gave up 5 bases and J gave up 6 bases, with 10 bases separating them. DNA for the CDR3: TGTGCCAGCAGCCCACAAGGAGCCGGGGAGCTGTTTTTT. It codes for CASSPQGAGELFF.

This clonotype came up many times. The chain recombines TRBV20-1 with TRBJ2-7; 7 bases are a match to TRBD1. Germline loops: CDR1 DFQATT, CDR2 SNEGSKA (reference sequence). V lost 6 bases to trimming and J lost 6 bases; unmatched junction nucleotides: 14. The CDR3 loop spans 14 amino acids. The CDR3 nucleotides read TGCAGTGCCAGGGAACAGGGGATTTGGAGCGAGCAGTACTTC. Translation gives CSAREQGIWSEQYF.

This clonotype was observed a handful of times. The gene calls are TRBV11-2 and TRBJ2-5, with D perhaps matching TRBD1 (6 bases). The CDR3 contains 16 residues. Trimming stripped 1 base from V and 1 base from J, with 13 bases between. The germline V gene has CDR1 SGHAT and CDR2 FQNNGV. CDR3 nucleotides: TGTGCCAGCAGCTTAGGTGACAGGATACTCCAAGAGACCCAGTACTTC. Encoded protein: CASSLGDRILQETQYF. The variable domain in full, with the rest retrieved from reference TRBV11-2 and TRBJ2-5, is EAGVAQSPRYKIIEKRQSVAFWCNPISGHATLYWYQQILGQGPKLLIQFQNNGVVDDSQLPKDRFSAERLKGVDSTLKIQPAKLEDSAVYLCASSLGDRILQETQYFGPGTRLLVL.

The CDR3 sequence is CSVPEGGFEAFF. The DNA of the CDR3 is TGCAGCGTTCCGGAGGGGGGCTTTGAAGCTTTCTTT. The chain recombines TRBV29-1 with TRBJ1-1, with D possibly being TRBD1 (6 bases). There are 12 residues in the CDR3. Trimming removed 5 bases from V and 7 bases from J, with 14 bases in between. Germline loops: CDR1 SQVTM, CDR2 ANQGSEA.

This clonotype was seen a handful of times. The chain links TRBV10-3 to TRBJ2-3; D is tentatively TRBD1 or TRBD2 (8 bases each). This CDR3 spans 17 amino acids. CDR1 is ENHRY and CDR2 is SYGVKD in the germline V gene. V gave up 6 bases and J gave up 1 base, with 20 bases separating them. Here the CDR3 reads CAISSDRELAGTDTQYF. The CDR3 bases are TGTGCCATCAGCTCGGACAGGGAACTAGCGGGCACAGATACGCAGTATTTT.

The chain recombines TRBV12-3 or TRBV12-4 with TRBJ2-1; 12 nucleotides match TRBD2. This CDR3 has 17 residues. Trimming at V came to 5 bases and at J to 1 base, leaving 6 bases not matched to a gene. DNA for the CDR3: TGTGCCAGCAGTCGCCTCGGGACTAGCGGGTCCTACAATGAGCAGTTCTTC. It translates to CASSRLGTSGSYNEQFF.

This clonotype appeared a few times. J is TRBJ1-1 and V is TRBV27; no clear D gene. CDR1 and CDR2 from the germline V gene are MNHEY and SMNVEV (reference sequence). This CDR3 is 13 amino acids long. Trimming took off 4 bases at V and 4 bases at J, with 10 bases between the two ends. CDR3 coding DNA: TGTGCCAGCAGTTCCCGTCTTGCCACTGAAGCTTTCTTT. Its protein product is CASSSRLATEAFF.

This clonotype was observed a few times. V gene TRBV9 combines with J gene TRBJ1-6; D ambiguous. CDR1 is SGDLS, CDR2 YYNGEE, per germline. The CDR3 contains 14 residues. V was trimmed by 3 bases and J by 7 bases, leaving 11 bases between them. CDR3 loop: CASSARRGNSPLHF. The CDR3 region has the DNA TGTGCCAGCAGCGCCCGGCGAGGAAATTCACCCCTCCACTTT.

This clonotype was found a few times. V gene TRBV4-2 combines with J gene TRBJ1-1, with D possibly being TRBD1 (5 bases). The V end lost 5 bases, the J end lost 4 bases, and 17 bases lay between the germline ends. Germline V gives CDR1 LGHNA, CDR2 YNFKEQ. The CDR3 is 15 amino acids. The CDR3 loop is CASSESGGSGTEAFF. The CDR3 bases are TGTGCCAGCAGCGAAAGCGGGGGATCGGGCACTGAAGCTTTCTTT.

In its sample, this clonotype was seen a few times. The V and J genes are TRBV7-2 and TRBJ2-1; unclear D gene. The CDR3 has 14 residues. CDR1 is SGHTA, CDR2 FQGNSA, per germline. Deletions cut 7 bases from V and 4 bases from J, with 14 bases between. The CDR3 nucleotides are TGTGCCAGCACCCCAAGGACGGCTTACAATGAGCAGTTCTTC. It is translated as CASTPRTAYNEQFF. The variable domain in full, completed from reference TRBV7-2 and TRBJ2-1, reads GAGVSQSPSNKVTEKGKDVELRCDPISGHTALYWYRQSLGQGLEFLIYFQGNSAPDKSGLPSDRFSAERTGGSVSTLTIQRTQQEDSAVYLCASTPRTAYNEQFFGPGTRLTVL.

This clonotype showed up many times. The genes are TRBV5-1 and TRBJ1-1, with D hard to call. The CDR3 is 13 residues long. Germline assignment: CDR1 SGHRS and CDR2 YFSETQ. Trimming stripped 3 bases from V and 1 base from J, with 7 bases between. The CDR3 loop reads CASSSSGNTEAFF. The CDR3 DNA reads TGCGCCAGCAGCTCGTCCGGGAACACTGAAGCTTTCTTT.